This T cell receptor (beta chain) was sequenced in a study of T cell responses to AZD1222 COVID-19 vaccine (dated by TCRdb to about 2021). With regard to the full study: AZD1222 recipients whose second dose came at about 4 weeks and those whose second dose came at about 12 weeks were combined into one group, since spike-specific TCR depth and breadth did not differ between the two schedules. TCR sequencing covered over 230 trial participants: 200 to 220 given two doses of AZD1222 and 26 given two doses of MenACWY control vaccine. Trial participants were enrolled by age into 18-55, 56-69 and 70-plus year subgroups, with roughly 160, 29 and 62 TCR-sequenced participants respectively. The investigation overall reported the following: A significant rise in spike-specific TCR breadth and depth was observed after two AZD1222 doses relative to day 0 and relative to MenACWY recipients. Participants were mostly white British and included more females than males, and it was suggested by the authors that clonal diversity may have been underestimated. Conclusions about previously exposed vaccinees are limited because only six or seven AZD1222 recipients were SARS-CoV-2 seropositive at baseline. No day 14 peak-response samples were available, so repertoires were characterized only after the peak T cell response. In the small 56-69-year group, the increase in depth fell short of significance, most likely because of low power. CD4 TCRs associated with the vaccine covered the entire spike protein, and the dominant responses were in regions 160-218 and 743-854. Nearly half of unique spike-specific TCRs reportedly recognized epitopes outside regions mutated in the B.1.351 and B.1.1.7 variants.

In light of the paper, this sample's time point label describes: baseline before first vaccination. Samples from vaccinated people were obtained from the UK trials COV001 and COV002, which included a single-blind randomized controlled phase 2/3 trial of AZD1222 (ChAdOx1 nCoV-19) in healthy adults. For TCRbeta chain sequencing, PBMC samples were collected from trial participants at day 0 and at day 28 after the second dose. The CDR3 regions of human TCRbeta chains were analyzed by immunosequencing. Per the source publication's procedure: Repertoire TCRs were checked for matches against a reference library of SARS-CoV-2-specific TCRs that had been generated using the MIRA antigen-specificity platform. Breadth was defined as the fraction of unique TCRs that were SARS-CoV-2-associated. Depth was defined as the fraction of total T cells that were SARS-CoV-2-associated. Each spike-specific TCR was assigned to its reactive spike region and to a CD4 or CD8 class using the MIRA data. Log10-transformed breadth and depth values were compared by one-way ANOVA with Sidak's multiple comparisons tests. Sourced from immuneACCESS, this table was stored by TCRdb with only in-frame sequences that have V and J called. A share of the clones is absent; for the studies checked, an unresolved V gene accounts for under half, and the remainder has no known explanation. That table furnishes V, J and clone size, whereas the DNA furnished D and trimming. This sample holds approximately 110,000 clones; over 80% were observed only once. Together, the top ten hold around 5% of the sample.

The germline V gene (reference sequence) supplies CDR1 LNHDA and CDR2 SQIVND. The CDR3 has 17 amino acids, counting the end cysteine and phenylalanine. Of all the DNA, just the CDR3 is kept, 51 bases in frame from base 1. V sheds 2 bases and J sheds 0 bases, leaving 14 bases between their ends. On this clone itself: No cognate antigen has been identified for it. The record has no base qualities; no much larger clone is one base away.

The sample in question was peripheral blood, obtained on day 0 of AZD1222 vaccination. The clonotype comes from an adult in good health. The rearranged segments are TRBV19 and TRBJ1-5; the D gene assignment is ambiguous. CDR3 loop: CASSIYRAVYSNQPQHF. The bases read TGTGCCAGTAGTATATATAGGGCAGTCTATAGCAATCAGCCCCAGCATTTT.